The clone carrying this T cell receptor beta chain appeared many times. Time point specified: newly diagnosed GD, antithyroid drugs for less than 3 months. TCR sequences were obtained from RNA taken from PBMCs. This entry is derived from a study of regulatory T cells in long-lasting Graves disease. Arm-PCR of CDR3 regions and iRepertoire HTBI primers were used to build TCR beta libraries. Via MiXCR, TCRdb re-called the multiplex PCR reads, giving one row per CDR3 protein. The repertoire consists of hundreds of thousands of distinct CDR3 sequences, with around a sixth occurring once and the leading ten covering approximately 22%. This CDR3 has 13 residues. Germline V gene lookup returns CDR1 GTSNPN and CDR2 SVGIG (reference sequence).

The source was peripheral blood mononuclear cells (PBMCs), collected at new diagnosis, from a patient treated with antithyroid drugs. This rearrangement joins TRBV30 to TRBJ2-1; 9 bases fit TRBD2. This TCR was sampled from a female donor with Graves disease. The CDR3, as DNA: TGTGCTTTGAGCGGGAGGTTGTACAATGAGCAGTTCTTC. Translation gives CALSGRLYNEQFF.